This TCR beta chain was profiled in a study of response to subunit inactivated influenza vaccine. Study outcomes and limitations: The authors proposed limited new T cell recruitment per seasonal influenza vaccination.

Each CDR3 protein gets one entry after TCRdb re-called the RT-PCR reads with MiXCR. The sample has around 180,000 distinct CDR3 sequences; around 9% are singletons. This clonotype appeared many times. The target antigen is unknown. The germline V gene encodes CDR1 SQVTM and CDR2 ANQGSEA. V lost 7 bases to trimming and J lost 2 bases, with 16 bases between them. The CDR3 is 14 amino acids. V and J are TRBV29-1 and TRBJ2-3; tentatively, D is TRBD2 (5 bases). The material was non-naive T cells sorted from PBMCs, obtained on the day of vaccination. The clonotype originates from a man aged 50-59 years who received an inactivated influenza vaccine. The CDR3 DNA follows: TGCAGCGCGAATAATGGCGGGCTCACAGATACGCAGTATTTT. This sequence encodes CSANNGGLTDTQYF.